These T cell receptor beta chains were read from a single sample in a study of blood T cell repertoires in COVID-19. Sequencing was performed with immunoSEQ multiplex PCR; in TCRdb, only in-frame clones are kept and a portion is missing. The sample contains approximately 350,000 clones, about 90% of which appear only once. The sequenced material came from peripheral blood. The receptor source for this set is a woman in her twenties or thirties with COVID-19, enrolled during active disease. The CDR3 runs from the conserved cysteine through the conserved F or W. D genes are given only for firm matches. The size field is filled for only some rows; it gives once, few, many or a size class.

TRBV6-5	-	-	TRBJ2-5	CASTLQETQYF
TRBV10-3	-	-	TRBJ2-3	CAISRSGNRDTQYF
TRBV6-2/TRBV6-3	-	-	TRBJ2-7	CASSQRTEAGEQYF
TRBV7-2	-	-	TRBJ1-6	CASSPREVYNSPLHF
TRBV9	-	-	TRBJ2-1	CASSPSGASGYNEQFF
TRBV15	-	-	TRBJ1-2	CATSRDDQGGGYTF
TRBV6-2/TRBV6-3	-	-	TRBJ1-3	CASSRDTPNSGNTIYF
TRBV9	TRBD1	-	TRBJ1-2	CASSVALGGQGEVPTF
TRBV6-5	-	once	TRBJ1-5	CASSPGTNINQPQHF
TRBV10-3	TRBD1	-	TRBJ2-7	CATGQGSYEQYF
TRBV6-6	TRBD1	-	TRBJ2-7	CASRQGAESYEQYF
TRBV7-8	-	-	TRBJ1-4	CASSFSGPNEKLFF
TRBV19	-	-	TRBJ1-3	CASRQDSLSGNTIYF
TRBV10-3	-	once	TRBJ1-2	CAISEPEKGYTF
TRBV18	-	-	TRBJ1-3	CASSDPQGGQSGNTIYF
TRBV19	TRBD2	few	TRBJ2-3	CASSIGSGASDTQYF
TRBV7-6	TRBD1	-	TRBJ2-2	CASSHRGDHMNTGELFF
TRBV11-3	-	-	TRBJ1-1	CASSLDGAGSEAFF
TRBV5-6	TRBD1	-	TRBJ1-6	CASSLAGTGGSSYNSPLHF
TRBV30	TRBD2	-	TRBJ2-1	CAWTSGSFNEQFF
TRBV6-2/TRBV6-3	-	-	TRBJ1-1	CASSVSGLEAFF
TRBV10-3	-	-	TRBJ2-3	CAMGGVTTDTQYF
TRBV7-6	TRBD1	-	TRBJ1-1	CASSKYPGQGNTEAFF
TRBV7-9	TRBD1	-	TRBJ2-7	CASSPPGQRYEQYF
TRBV19	-	-	TRBJ2-1	CASSFVGASEQFF
TRBV7-9	TRBD1	-	TRBJ2-1	CASSLGRDRGHEQFF
TRBV28	TRBD1	-	TRBJ1-1	CASSPRDRSEAFF
TRBV28	TRBD1	-	TRBJ2-7	CASTQLRGRGPFEQYF
TRBV7-2	-	-	TRBJ2-6	CASSLELVVSGANVLTF
TRBV5-1	TRBD2	-	TRBJ2-1	CASSPAGVGTSGYNEQFF
TRBV19	TRBD2	-	TRBJ2-1	CASSTSGDYNEQFF
TRBV10-3	-	-	TRBJ2-1	CAISEGNRDGVEQFF
TRBV5-1	TRBD1	-	TRBJ1-4	CASSSGQGGEKLFF
TRBV10-3	-	once	TRBJ1-5	CAISGTAGRGQPQHF
TRBV19	-	-	TRBJ2-3	CASSPRGGTDTQYF
TRBV6-4	TRBD1	-	TRBJ1-1	CASSGGRQGVNTEAFF
TRBV5-6	-	once	TRBJ1-6	CASSLAWGTGDSPLHF
TRBV9	TRBD1	once	TRBJ2-7	CASSGGQDAYEQYF
TRBV18	TRBD2	few	TRBJ2-1	CASSRFGFGTSPANEQFF
TRBV19	-	-	TRBJ1-4	CASAGYRTNEKLFF
TRBV11-2	TRBD2	-	TRBJ2-1	CASSVSVPSGVRVNEQFF
TRBV5-1	TRBD2	-	TRBJ2-3	CASSLAIAGDTDTQYF
TRBV10-3	TRBD1	-	TRBJ2-7	CAISEVRDRGYEQYF
TRBV29-1	-	few	TRBJ1-1	CSVVVGLKWVSTEAFF
TRBV24-1	TRBD2	-	TRBJ2-5	CATSLGGAGDQETQYF
TRBV5-8	TRBD1	-	TRBJ2-4	CASRLTGVIQYF
TRBV5-1	-	-	TRBJ2-2	CASSFQTNTGELFF
TRBV29-1	TRBD1	-	TRBJ1-1	CSVSQGAGTEAFF
TRBV12-3/TRBV12-4	TRBD1	few	TRBJ1-1	CASSFGQGRAFF
TRBV11-3	-	-	TRBJ2-5	CASSLDPAGQETQYF
TRBV5-1	TRBD2	-	TRBJ2-3	CASSPAGRGTDTQYF
TRBV3-1/TRBV3-2	-	-	TRBJ2-3	CASSQDTGVTDTQYF
TRBV2	TRBD1	-	TRBJ2-1	CASTLQGLNEQFF
TRBV3-1/TRBV3-2	TRBD1	-	TRBJ1-2	CASSQGTDRRRNYGYTF
TRBV18	-	-	TRBJ1-1	CASSPPSGLNTEAFF
TRBV27	-	-	TRBJ2-3	CASRSGLRFSTDTQYF
TRBV5-1	-	-	TRBJ1-1	CASSGGGRNTEAFF
TRBV5-1	-	-	TRBJ1-4	CASSLSGLLLEKLFF
TRBV14	-	-	TRBJ2-1	CASSQVYEQFF